At least ten counts were recorded for the clone carrying this T cell receptor beta chain. Its target is not known. This specimen comes from a study of T cells in Graves' hyperthyroidism and ophthalmopathy. Study outcomes and limitations: Progression to ophthalmopathy was predicted a median of roughly 6.6 months early.

TCR beta CDR3 region amplification was performed from RNA transcripts. Primed by the HTBI set, a first-round RT-PCR was run on the TCR CDR3. MiXCR, run by TCRdb on the multiplex PCR reads, gives a single entry per CDR3 protein. The data contain under 400,000 distinct CDR3 sequences, around 16% of them singletons. Sequencing input: blood. This TCR derives from a woman between 18 and 30 years old with Graves' hyperthyroidism that later progressed to Graves' ophthalmopathy.

The CDR3 DNA follows: TGTGCCAGCAGTTCTGGACAGGGTCGGAATGGCTACACCTTC. Translating it yields CASSSGQGRNGYTF. The rearrangement uses TRBV28 and TRBJ1-2, with 8 bases fitting TRBD1. Germline lookup yields CDR1 MDHEN and CDR2 SYDVKM. V shed 4 bases, J shed 6 bases, and the junction held 7 bases outside the gene matches. The CDR3 length is 14 residues.